Each of the 27 T cell receptor beta chains below was sequenced from the same sample in a study of naive and memory T cell subsets. Amplification of ligated cDNA took four PCR rounds with SP2 and nested alpha and beta constant primers. In TCRdb, the UMI-ligation and nested PCR reads were re-called with MiXCR into one record per CDR3 protein. The sample records about 37,000 distinct CDR3 sequences, 11% being singletons. Treatment given: skin biopsy from PPD injection site in Mantoux-positive individual. A UMI-containing oligonucleotide was joined by 3' ligation to the TCR cDNA template. The sample in question was skin, obtained from a tuberculin skin test site. These receptors were taken from an adult in good health.

A few counts support this clonotype. This chain connects TRBV5-1 to TRBJ2-3, with 12 bases fitting TRBD2. CDR3 length: 16 amino acids. After removal of 3 bases from V and 1 base from J, the junction contained 3 bases not matched to a gene. The V gene's germline CDR1 is SGHRS and CDR2 YFSETQ. CDR3 sequence reads: CASSWGLAGRTDTQYF. Written as DNA, the CDR3 is TGCGCCAGCAGCTGGGGACTAGCGGGCCGCACAGATACGCAGTATTTT.

This clonotype was counted ten times or more. Germline and junction disagree at one end, which may indicate a read error. The chain joins TRBV18 to TRBJ1-1, with D possibly matching TRBD1 (6 bases). Looked up from germline, CDR1 is KGHSH and CDR2 is LQKENI. CDR3 size: 16 residues. This chain's CDR3 is CASSPQGSVMNTEAFF. The CDR3 DNA follows: TGTGCCAGCTCGCCACAGGGTAGTGTTATGAACACTGAAGCTTTCTTT.

This clonotype was picked up a small number of times. This chain links TRBV19 with TRBJ2-3, with 10 bases lining up with TRBD2. This CDR3 spans 15 amino acids. J was trimmed by 4 bases and V by 7 bases; bases with no gene match: 8. Per the germline V gene, CDR1 is LNHDA and CDR2 is SQIVND (reference sequence). The CDR3 region is CASKKLAGGADTQYF. The CDR3 DNA follows: TGTGCCAGTAAAAAATTAGCGGGAGGTGCAGATACGCAGTATTTT.

This clonotype was recorded at least ten times. This chain uses TRBV28 with TRBJ2-6, with D perhaps matching TRBD1 (6 bases). This CDR3 is built from 16 residues. The germline V gene has CDR1 MDHEN and CDR2 SYDVKM. V was pared by 4 bases and J by 1 base, with 11 bases between. CDR3 sequence reads: CASSSPGTSGANVLTF. Written as DNA, the CDR3 is TGTGCCAGCAGTTCCCCCGGGACATCTGGGGCCAACGTCCTGACTTTC.

The J gene is TRBJ1-1, the V gene TRBV6-1; a possible D gene is TRBD1 (5 bases). The CDR3 loop spans 13 amino acids. Germline CDR1 reads MNHNS; CDR2 reads SASEGT. Trimming took 6 bases from V and 1 from J, leaving 9 bases between them. Written as DNA, the CDR3 is TGTGCCAGCAGGTGGGGGGGGAACACTGAAGCTTTCTTT. Its protein is CASRWGGNTEAFF.

This clonotype was found a few times. The chain carries TRBV12-3 or TRBV12-4 and TRBJ2-1, with TRBD2 identical over 12 bases. V shed 5 bases, J shed 3 bases, and the junction held 5 bases outside the gene matches. This CDR3 spans 16 amino acids. CDR3 amino acids: CASSTRTSGVYNEQFF. In DNA form, the CDR3 reads TGTGCCAGCAGTACCCGGACTAGCGGGGTCTACAATGAGCAGTTCTTC.

This clonotype was recorded a few times. The chain has TRBV6-1 and TRBJ1-1, with D possibly being TRBD1 (5 bases). V was shortened by 1 base and J by 5 bases, with 14 bases between the two germline ends. Germline V gene lookup returns CDR1 MNHNS and CDR2 SASEGT. The CDR3 totals 15 residues. The CDR3 DNA sequence: TGTGCCAGCAGTGAAGGGGCGGGGGGTGGAACTGAAGCTTTCTTT. Amino acids: CASSEGAGGGTEAFF.

V is TRBV27 and J is TRBJ1-2; 9 positions match TRBD1. Unmatched junction bases numbered 11, after V lost 10 bases and J lost 2 bases. The CDR3 loop spans 15 amino acids. The germline CDR1 and CDR2 sequences are MNHEY and SMNVEV (reference sequence). This CDR3 reads CATLEAGTGNYGYTF. CDR3 sequence (DNA): TGTGCCACCCTCGAAGCCGGGACAGGGAACTATGGCTACACCTTC.

This clonotype was seen ten or more times. The chain couples TRBV7-9 to TRBJ2-1, with D perhaps TRBD1 (6 bases). Germline values: CDR1 SEHNR, CDR2 FQNEAQ (reference sequence). This CDR3 is built from 15 residues. V lost 8 bases and J lost 5, with 19 bases in between. The CDR3 sequence is CASRSPGTRHNEQFF. The CDR3 DNA follows: TGTGCCAGCCGCTCCCCCGGGACACGACACAATGAGCAGTTCTTC.

The rearrangement links TRBV4-1 to TRBJ1-4, with D unclear. The CDR3 is made up of 15 amino acids. V was pared by 1 base and J by 5 bases, with 11 bases between. Germline V gene sequence: CDR1 MGHRA, CDR2 YSYEKL. This CDR3 is CASSQVHRPNEKLFF. In DNA, the CDR3 is TGCGCCAGCAGCCAAGTTCATAGACCGAATGAAAAACTGTTTTTT.

This clonotype was counted between two and nine times. The chain uses TRBV5-1 and TRBJ1-6; D might be TRBD1 (6 bases). The germline CDR1 and CDR2 sequences are SGHRS and YFSETQ. V was pared by 0 bases and J by 6 bases, with 16 bases between. The CDR3 runs to 17 residues. The CDR3 sequence: CASSLAPGGESNSPLHF. CDR3 nucleotides: TGCGCCAGCAGCTTGGCCCCCGGGGGCGAAAGTAATTCACCCCTCCACTTT.

This rearrangement joins TRBV4-2 to TRBJ1-6, with a possible D match to TRBD1 (5 bases). V gave up 4 bases and J gave up 0 bases, with 16 bases separating them. The CDR3 covers 18 residues. Germline-derived CDR1 and CDR2 are LGHNA and YNFKEQ. In nucleotides, the CDR3 is TGTGCCAGCAGCCGAGAGATACCAGGGAGCTCCTATAATTCACCCCTCCACTTT. This translates into CASSREIPGSSYNSPLHF.

V is TRBV7-2 and J is TRBJ2-5; D not resolved. This CDR3 is built from 14 residues. Trimming left V 5 bases short and J 5 bases short, with 15 bases between. The germline V gene encodes CDR1 SGHTA and CDR2 FQGNSA. The CDR3 sequence: CASSPLLVYETQYF. CDR3 DNA: TGTGCCAGCAGCCCTCTCTTAGTTTATGAGACCCAGTACTTC.

This clonotype showed up just a few times. The chain joins TRBV5-1 to TRBJ1-1; the D is unclear. The CDR3 is 12 residues long. The germline gives CDR1 SGHRS, CDR2 YFSETQ. With 0 bases removed from V and 12 bases from J, the gap between germline ends came to 12 bases. The CDR3 here is CASSLVGRPTFF. The CDR3 bases are TGCGCCAGCAGCTTGGTGGGGAGGCCCACTTTCTTT.

This rearrangement joins TRBV11-1 to TRBJ2-1; a weak D match, TRBD1 (6 bases). The ends were cut back, 5 bases at V and 8 bases at J, with 10 bases in the middle. Looked up from germline, CDR1 is SGHAT and CDR2 is FQDESV (reference sequence). The CDR3 sequence is 12 residues long. CDR3 sequence: CASSPGADEQFF. CDR3 DNA: TGTGCCAGCAGCCCAGGGGCCGATGAGCAGTTCTTC.

The chain uses TRBV28 and TRBJ2-7, with 7 bases fitting TRBD1. The V and J ends lost 4 bases and 4 bases, in that order; junction bases with no gene match: 19. Germline V gene lookup returns CDR1 MDHEN and CDR2 SYDVKM. CDR3 length equals 18 residues. CDR3 nucleotide sequence: TGTGCCAGCAGTTCCCCCCTTCTGGGAAGGGGGCATGGGTACGAGCAGTACTTC. Its translation is CASSSPLLGRGHGYEQYF.

This clonotype was found a few times. The rearrangement uses TRBV20-1 and TRBJ2-7, with a weak D call TRBD1 (7 bases). Germline V CDR1 and CDR2: DFQATT, SNEGSKA (reference sequence). The CDR3 consists of 19 residues. The V gene lost 3 bases and the J gene lost 3 bases, with 30 bases spanning the gap. The CDR3 region is CSASSRRDREERPFYEQYF. The CDR3 nucleotides are TGCAGTGCTAGTAGCCGGCGGGACAGAGAAGAACGACCCTTCTACGAGCAGTACTTC.

Many counts were recorded for this clonotype. The CDR3, as DNA: TGTGCCATCAGTGGGATAGAAAGAGGCAATGAGCAGTTCTTC. It encodes CAISGIERGNEQFF. The rearrangement uses TRBV10-3 and TRBJ2-1; D call uncertain. The CDR3 runs 14 residues. Germline values: CDR1 ENHRY, CDR2 SYGVKD. V was trimmed by 4 bases and J by 6 bases, leaving 13 bases between them.

This clonotype has just a few counts. This chain uses TRBV7-8 with TRBJ2-2; 9 bases align to TRBD1. The CDR3 contains 16 residues. From germline, CDR1 is SGHVS and CDR2 FQNEAQ. The V segment lost 3 bases and the J segment 2 bases; nucleotides outside the gene matches: 4. In DNA form, the CDR3 reads TGTGCCAGCAGCTTTGCGGGACAGGGAAACACCGGGGAGCTGTTTTTT. This sequence encodes CASSFAGQGNTGELFF.

This clonotype is medium-sized by share. This chain links TRBV11-2 with TRBJ2-1; 9 bases fit TRBD2. The CDR3 extends over 15 amino acids. Looked up from germline, CDR1 is SGHAT and CDR2 is FQNNGV. V lost 7 bases to trimming and J lost 0 bases; unmatched junction nucleotides: 4. As DNA, the CDR3 is TGTGCCAGCACCGATAGCGGGAGCTCCTACAATGAGCAGTTCTTC. Translation gives CASTDSGSSYNEQFF. The variable domain in full, with the rest retrieved from reference TRBV11-2 and TRBJ2-1, is EAGVAQSPRYKIIEKRQSVAFWCNPISGHATLYWYQQILGQGPKLLIQFQNNGVVDDSQLPKDRFSAERLKGVDSTLKIQPAKLEDSAVYLCASTDSGSSYNEQFFGPGTRLTVL.

This clonotype was seen many times. The V and J genes are TRBV30 and TRBJ2-1; 7 bases are shared with TRBD1. The CDR3 is 13 amino acids. Germline-derived CDR1 and CDR2 are GTSNPN and SVGIG (reference sequence). The V gene end was trimmed by 5 bases and the J gene end by 4 bases; junction bases not matched to a gene: 5. CDR3 DNA: TGTGCCTGGGCCCTGGGACAGTACAATGAGCAGTTCTTC. As protein: CAWALGQYNEQFF.

This clonotype was seen a handful of times. The chain couples TRBV7-9 to TRBJ1-3; a possible D gene is TRBD1 (6 bases). The CDR3 extends over 16 amino acids. CDR1 and CDR2 from the germline V gene are SEHNR and FQNEAQ (reference sequence). Trimming took 7 bases from V and 9 from J, leaving 25 bases between them. The CDR3 spells CASTPSRDIQIGTIYF. In DNA, the CDR3 is TGTGCCAGCACCCCCTCCCGGGACATCCAGATTGGCACCATATATTTT.

This clonotype was seen repeatedly, ten times or more. The V gene is TRBV29-1, the J gene TRBJ2-1; no firm D call. The germline V gene encodes CDR1 SQVTM and CDR2 ANQGSEA. The V gene lost 4 bases and the J gene lost 2 bases, with 9 bases spanning the gap. The CDR3 extends over 13 amino acids. CDR3 DNA sequence: TGCAGCGTTGCTGGGATCACCTACAATGAGCAGTTCTTC. Residues: CSVAGITYNEQFF.

The V and J genes are TRBV7-9 and TRBJ2-5; 10 bases align to TRBD2. The CDR3 loop spans 14 amino acids. V trimming: 4 bases; J trimming: 3 bases; junction bases outside the gene matches: 2. Germline CDR1 SEHNR, CDR2 FQNEAQ (reference sequence). The DNA of the CDR3 is TGTGCCAGCAGCTCAACTAGCGGGGAAGAGACCCAGTACTTC. It codes for CASSSTSGEETQYF. The whole variable domain, filled in from reference TRBV7-9 and TRBJ2-5, reads DTGVSQNPRHKITKRGQNVTFRCDPISEHNRLYWYRQTLGQGPEFLTYFQNEAQLEKSRLLSDRFSAERPKGSFSTLEIQRTEQGDSAMYLCASSSTSGEETQYFGPGTRLLVL.

This clonotype was counted at least ten times. The rearrangement links TRBV12-3 or TRBV12-4 to TRBJ1-1; D ambiguous. Between the trimmed V and J ends, which lost 3 bases and 1 base, there was a span of 9 bases. The CDR3 runs 14 residues. CDR3 amino acids: CASSFSLGNTEAFF. The CDR3 region has the DNA TGTGCCAGCAGTTTTAGTTTGGGGAACACTGAAGCTTTCTTT.

The chain joins TRBV5-1 to TRBJ2-1; D is uncertain. The CDR3 covers 13 residues. V lost 2 bases and J lost 4, with 7 bases in between. Germline V gives CDR1 SGHRS, CDR2 YFSETQ. CDR3 nucleotides: TGCGCCAGCAGCTTCCCAGAGTACAATGAGCAGTTCTTC. Translating gives CASSFPEYNEQFF.

This clonotype was seen ten or more times. The rearrangement links TRBV7-9 to TRBJ2-7, with D perhaps matching TRBD1 (5 bases). Germline V gene sequence: CDR1 SEHNR, CDR2 FQNEAQ (reference sequence). V was shortened by 8 bases and J by 5 bases, with 19 bases between the two germline ends. The CDR3 has 14 amino acids. CDR3 loop: CASSGPQGVNEQYF. The CDR3 region has the DNA TGTGCCAGCTCCGGGCCTCAGGGTGTAAACGAGCAGTACTTC.